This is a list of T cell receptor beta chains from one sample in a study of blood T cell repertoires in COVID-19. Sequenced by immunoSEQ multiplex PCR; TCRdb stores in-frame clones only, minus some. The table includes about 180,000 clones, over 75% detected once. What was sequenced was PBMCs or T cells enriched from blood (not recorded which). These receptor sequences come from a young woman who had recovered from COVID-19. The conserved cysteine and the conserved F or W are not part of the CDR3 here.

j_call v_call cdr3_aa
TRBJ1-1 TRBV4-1 ASSQPGQRKAF
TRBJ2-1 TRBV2 ASISGGSSWNEQF
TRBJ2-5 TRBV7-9 ASSPRQLETQY
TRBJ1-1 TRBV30 AWSARGHTEAF
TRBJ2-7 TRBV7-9 ASSLAHSSYEQY
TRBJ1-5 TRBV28 ASSLKEQPQH
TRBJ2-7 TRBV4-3 ASSQDVGYPPYEQY
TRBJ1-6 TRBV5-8 ASSFQTGNNSPLH
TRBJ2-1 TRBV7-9 ASSLAPSGSSYNEQF
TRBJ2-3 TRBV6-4 ASSVTSGGALPDTQY
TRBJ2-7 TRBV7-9 ASSGRGGYEQY
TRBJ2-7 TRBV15 ATSRDAATYEQY
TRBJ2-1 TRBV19 ASSTGLVARHEQF
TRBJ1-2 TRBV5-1 ASSSNPDSYYGYT
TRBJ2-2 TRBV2 ASSSGGPGELF
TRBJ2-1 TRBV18 ASSPLAGGTKNEQF
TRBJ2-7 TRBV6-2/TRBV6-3 ASSDPQGNSYEQY
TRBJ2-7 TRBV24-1 ATSGDRGRKVSYEQY
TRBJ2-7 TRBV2 ASSERQPGTYEQY
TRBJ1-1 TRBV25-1 ASRGQPENTEAF
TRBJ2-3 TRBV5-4 ASQPGLGPDTQY
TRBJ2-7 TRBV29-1 SVGGSSEQY
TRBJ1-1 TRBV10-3 AIRTDRVQAEAF
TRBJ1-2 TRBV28 ASSPTGASYGYT
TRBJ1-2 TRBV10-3 AIGRDYGYT
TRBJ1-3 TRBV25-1 ASSESRGLGNTIY
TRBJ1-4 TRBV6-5 ASSGTADEKLF
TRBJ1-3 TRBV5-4 ASSSVNQGTLNTIY
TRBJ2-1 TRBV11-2 ASSSSRGLGSYNEQF
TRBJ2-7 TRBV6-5 ASSHGQGYRYEQY
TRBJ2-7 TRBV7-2 ASSFTAGGREQY
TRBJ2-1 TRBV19 ASRTGLSNEQF
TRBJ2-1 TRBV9 ASSARLAGEYLGNEQF
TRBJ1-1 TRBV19 ASREGGNPEAF
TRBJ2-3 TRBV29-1 SVQSGGTDTQY
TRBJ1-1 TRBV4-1 ASSQENSGTGALFTEAF
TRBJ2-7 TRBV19 ASSIVYEQY
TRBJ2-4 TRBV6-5 ASSYGAGVGKNIQY
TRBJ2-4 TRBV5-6 ASSEWIGDIQY
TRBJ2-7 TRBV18 ASSPGQGAAAYEQY
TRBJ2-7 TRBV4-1 ASSQGPGQNYEQY
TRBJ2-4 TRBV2 ASSAFGGLDIQY
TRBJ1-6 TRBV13 ASSQSTGMGSPLH
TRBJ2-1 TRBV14 ASSQGLFVAGDYNEQF
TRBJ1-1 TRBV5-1 ASKTEGVTEAF
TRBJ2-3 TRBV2 ASSDIADTQY